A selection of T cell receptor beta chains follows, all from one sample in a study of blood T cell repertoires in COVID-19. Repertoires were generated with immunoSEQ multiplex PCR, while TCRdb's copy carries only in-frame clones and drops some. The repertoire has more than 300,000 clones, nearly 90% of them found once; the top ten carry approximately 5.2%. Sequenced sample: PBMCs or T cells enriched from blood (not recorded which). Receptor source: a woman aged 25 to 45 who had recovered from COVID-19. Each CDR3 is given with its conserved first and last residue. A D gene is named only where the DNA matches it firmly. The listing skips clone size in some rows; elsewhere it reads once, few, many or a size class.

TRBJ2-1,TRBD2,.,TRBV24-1,CATSDSGVGSGGRYNEQFF,TGTGCCACCAGTGATTCGGGGGTGGGTAGCGGGGGCCGTTACAATGAGCAGTTCTTC
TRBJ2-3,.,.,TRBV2,CASRPGLISTDTQYF,TGTGCCAGCAGACCCGGACTAATTAGCACAGATACGCAGTATTTT
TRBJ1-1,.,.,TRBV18,CASSPRQEVNTEAFF,TGTGCCAGCTCACCACGTCAGGAGGTGAACACTGAAGCTTTCTTT
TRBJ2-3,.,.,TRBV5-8,CASSLGAGQRTDTQYF,TGTGCCAGCAGCTTGGGGGCGGGACAGCGCACAGATACGCAGTATTTT
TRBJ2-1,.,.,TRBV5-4,CASSLPAQGKNEQFF,TGTGCCAGCAGCTTGCCCGCACAGGGTAAAAATGAGCAGTTCTTC
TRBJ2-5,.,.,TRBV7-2,CASSPDWRAQETQYF,TGTGCCAGCAGCCCGGACTGGAGGGCCCAAGAGACCCAGTACTTC
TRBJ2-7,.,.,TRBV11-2,CASSLAGYEQYF,TGTGCCAGCAGCTTGGCGGGATACGAGCAGTACTTC
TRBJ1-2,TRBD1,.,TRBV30,CAWTPGGLGYTF,TGTGCCTGGACCCCAGGGGGGCTTGGCTACACCTTC
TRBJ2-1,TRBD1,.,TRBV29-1,CSVQGVGEQFF,TGCAGCGTCCAGGGGGTTGGTGAGCAGTTCTTC
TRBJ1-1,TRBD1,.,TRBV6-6,CASGDRANTEAFF,TGTGCCAGCGGAGACAGGGCGAACACTGAAGCTTTCTTT
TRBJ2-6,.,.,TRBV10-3,CAISESVQGSSGANVLTF,TGTGCCATCAGTGAGTCGGTGCAGGGAAGCTCTGGGGCCAACGTCCTGACTTTC
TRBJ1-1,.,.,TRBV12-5,CASGLGHPNTEAFF,TGTGCTAGTGGTCTCGGACATCCGAACACTGAAGCTTTCTTT
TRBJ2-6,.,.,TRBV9,CASSVALRSGANVLTF,TGTGCCAGCAGCGTAGCCCTCCGCTCTGGGGCCAACGTCCTGACTTTC
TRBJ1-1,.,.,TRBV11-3,CASSPTPSSSEAFF,TGTGCCAGCAGCCCTACCCCGTCAAGCTCTGAAGCTTTCTTT
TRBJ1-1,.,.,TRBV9,CASSPSAGTEAFF,TGTGCCAGCAGCCCCTCCGCGGGCACTGAAGCTTTCTTT
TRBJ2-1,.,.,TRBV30,CAWSVLNEQFF,TGTGCCTGGAGTGTACTGAATGAGCAGTTCTTC
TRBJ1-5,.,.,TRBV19,CASTSLGEGNQPQHF,TGTGCCAGTACCAGTCTAGGGGAAGGTAATCAGCCCCAGCATTTT
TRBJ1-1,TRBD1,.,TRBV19,CATGQGNTEAFF,TGTGCCACCGGACAGGGTAACACTGAAGCTTTCTTT
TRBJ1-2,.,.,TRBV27,CASGREQSYTF,TGTGCCAGCGGTCGGGAGCAGAGCTACACCTTC
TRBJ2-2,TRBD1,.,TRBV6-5,CASSRTGGIGELFF,TGTGCCAGCAGCCGGACAGGGGGCATTGGGGAGCTGTTTTTT
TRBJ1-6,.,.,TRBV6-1,CASSAYRVSGGSPLHF,TGTGCCAGCAGTGCCTACAGGGTATCGGGAGGTTCACCCCTCCACTTT
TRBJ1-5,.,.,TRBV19,CASTLDRDQPQHF,TGTGCCAGTACCCTCGACAGAGATCAGCCCCAGCATTTT
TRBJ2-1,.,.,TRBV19,CASSIWGQYNEQFF,TGTGCCAGTAGTATATGGGGACAATACAATGAGCAGTTCTTC
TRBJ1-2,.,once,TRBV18,CASSPGRAGNENTF,TGTGCCAGCTCACCAGGTCGAGCAGGGAACGAGAACACCTTC
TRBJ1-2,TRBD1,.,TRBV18,CASSPPGTGSYGYTF,TGTGCCAGCTCACCACCGGGGACAGGGTCCTATGGCTACACCTTC
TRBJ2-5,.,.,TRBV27,CASSLIGTLRETQYF,TGTGCCAGCAGTTTAATTGGGACTCTAAGGGAGACCCAGTACTTC
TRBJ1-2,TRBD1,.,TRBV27,CASSLGTGHGYTF,TGTGCCAGCAGTTTAGGGACAGGGCATGGCTACACCTTC
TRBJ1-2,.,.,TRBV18,CASSPQGNYGYTF,TGTGCCAGCTCACCTCAGGGGAACTATGGCTACACCTTC
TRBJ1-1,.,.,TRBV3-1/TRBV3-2,CASSHQKPRNTEAFF,TGTGCCAGCAGCCACCAAAAGCCGAGGAACACTGAAGCTTTCTTT
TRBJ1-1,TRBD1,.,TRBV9,CASSGGLGRGDTEAFF,TGTGCCAGCAGCGGAGGTCTGGGCAGGGGGGACACTGAAGCTTTCTTT
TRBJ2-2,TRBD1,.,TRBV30,CAWSVETGRDTGELFF,TGTGCCTGGAGTGTAGAGACAGGGAGAGACACCGGGGAGCTGTTTTTT
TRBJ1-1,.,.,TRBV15,CATTTRGEDEAFF,TGTGCCACCACCACCCGAGGCGAGGATGAAGCTTTCTTT
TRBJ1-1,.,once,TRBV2,CASSGDMNTEAFF,TGTGCCAGCAGTGGTGACATGAACACTGAAGCTTTCTTT
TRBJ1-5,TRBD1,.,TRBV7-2,CASSPHSRQGNQPQHF,TGTGCCAGCAGCCCACACTCCCGACAGGGGAATCAGCCCCAGCATTTT
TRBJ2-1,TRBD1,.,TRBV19,CASGRRTGGTYNEQFF,TGTGCCAGTGGAAGGAGGACAGGGGGCACCTACAATGAGCAGTTCTTC
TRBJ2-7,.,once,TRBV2,CASSELSYEQYF,TGTGCCAGCAGTGAACTCTCCTACGAGCAGTACTTC
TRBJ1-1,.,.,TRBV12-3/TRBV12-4,CASSWGGNTEAFF,TGTGCCAGCAGTTGGGGGGGGAACACTGAAGCTTTCTTT